This note documents a single T cell receptor beta chain sequence. The antigen this receptor binds is unknown. Base quality data are lacking; no much larger clone is found one base away. V is pruned by 5 bases and J by 0 bases, leaving 2 bases of the junction without a gene match. Reading from cysteine to phenylalanine, the CDR3 counts 17 amino acids. Kept here is only the CDR3 DNA, which spans 51 bases and is read in frame from base 1. From the germline V gene, CDR1 is MDHEN and CDR2 is SYDVKM. The QIAGEN blood and tissue kit was used to extract genomic DNA from sorted cells, and the DNA was quantified on a NanoDrop 1000. TCR alpha and beta chains were deep sequenced and quantified on the immunoSEQ platform using multiplex PCR of genomic DNA. The source study handled its data this way. IMGT gene and region definitions were used for annotation of the TCR sequences. As a stand-in for the preselection repertoire, out-of-frame rearrangements were used and set against in-frame clonotypes. Repertoire size was estimated with the iCHAO1 estimator supplied with the immunoSEQ platform. A Gini index based on the Lorenz curve was applied to in-frame amino acid clonotypes to measure clonal inequality. The intersect function of the R package tcR was used to count shared clonotypes, and the Jaccard index was used to score similarity. The R prcomp function was used without normalization to run principal component analysis of V, J and V-J usage frequencies. This is the immuneACCESS table as TCRdb keeps it, with only in-frame sequences that have V and J called. A part of the clones is gone; compared with another copy, unresolved V genes explain less than half, and the rest is unexplained. The V and J calls and the clone size are those of that table, but D and trimming were determined from the DNA. Recorded for this sample are about 77,000 clones; roughly 92% of them occurred a single time. The leading ten clones occupy roughly 0.16% of the sample.

The data derive from a study of human versus mouse CDR3 diversity and MHC coevolution (dated by TCRdb to the late 2010s). Some background on the complete study: According to reports, the immunoSEQ assay detects one in 200,000 T cells and minimizes multiplex PCR amplification bias. Across mouse and human samples, the number of valid reads per sample ranged from about 0.6 x 10^7 to 1.8 x 10^7. Human naive CD4 T cell repertoires served as a reference for TCR selection on multiple MHC II alleles, compared against human-TCR-locus transgenic mice with single MHC II. The human cohort comprised three healthy volunteer blood donors, one aged 30 to 40, one aged 40 to 50 and one aged 60 to 70 at collection.

The paper as a whole reports these results and caveats: The largest TCR beta repertoire according to iCHAO1 estimates belonged to humans, at some 1.6 million clonotypes, a result attributed likely to selection by multiple MHC II molecules. Because human T cells were selected on roughly 6 MHC II alleles, repertoire diversity was not considered directly comparable between humans and mice. Among all compared groups, most of the three human donors had the lowest clonal inequality scores. On average, humans had more CDR3 deletions and insertions than mice did, pointing to greater exonuclease and TdT activity.

Naive CD4 T cells, defined as CD45RO-negative and CD62L-positive, were isolated from PBMCs by fluorescence-activated cell sorting. Each donor gave roughly 54 ml of fresh peripheral blood, from which PBMCs were isolated by Ficoll density centrifugation. Cell sorting was carried out on a FACSAria III instrument, and a purity above 90% was achieved for all samples. The chain couples TRBV28 to TRBJ2-3, and TRBD2 matches 16 of the central bases. The clonotype originates from a person aged 30 to 69 in good health. Sequencing input: naive CD4+ T cells from blood. The cell subset or site label for this specimen denotes: CD45RO-negative CD62L-positive naive CD4 T cells. CDR3 region: CASSMGLAGGSTDTQYF. The sequenced DNA: TGTGCCAGCAGTATGGGACTAGCGGGGGGGAGCACAGATACGCAGTATTTT.